The clone carrying this T cell receptor beta chain has a handful of counts. Its specificity is not known. Nobody among the patients had been given any treatment before thyroid surgery. This sample is part of a study of metastatic and nonmetastatic thyroid tumors. Whole-study context: Where malignant and benign thyroid patients were concerned, repertoires were compared across blood and tumor or nodule tissue.

Per the original data handling: A classifier of distant metastasis in papillary thyroid cancer was built from CDR3 differences (across clinicopathological groups). TCRdb ran MiXCR on the PCR reads. The V and J calls shown here were made by TCRdb, not taken from the authors' results. The sample shows about 15,000 clones, about 20% of them seen only once. Study-level findings and limits: Compared with benign nodules, malignant thyroid tumors were reported to have significantly higher TCR beta diversity in both blood and tumor.

The CDR3 consists of 14 residues. V shed 4 bases and J shed 4 bases, with 16 bases lying between them. CDR1 is SQVTM and CDR2 is ANQGSEA in the germline V gene. V is TRBV29-1 and J is TRBJ1-2, with D possibly being TRBD1 (5 bases). The source of this sequence is a female donor with papillary thyroid cancer or a benign thyroid nodule (not recorded which). Some clones in this sample may be carry-over from other donors' samples. The sample taken for sequencing was adjacent normal tissue. This chain's CDR3 is CSVAGPGRAYGYTF. CDR3 nucleotides: TGCAGCGTTGCGGGACCAGGGAGGGCCTATGGCTACACCTTC.